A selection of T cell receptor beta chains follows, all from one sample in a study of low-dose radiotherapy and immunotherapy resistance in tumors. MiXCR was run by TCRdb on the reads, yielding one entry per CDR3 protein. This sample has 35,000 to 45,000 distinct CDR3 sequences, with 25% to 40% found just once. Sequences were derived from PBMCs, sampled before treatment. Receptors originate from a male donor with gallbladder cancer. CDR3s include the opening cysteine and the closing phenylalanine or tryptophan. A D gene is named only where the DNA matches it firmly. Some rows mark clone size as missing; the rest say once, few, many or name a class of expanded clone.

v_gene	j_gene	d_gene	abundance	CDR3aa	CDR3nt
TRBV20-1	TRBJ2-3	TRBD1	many	CSAKRGTGSTDTQYF	TGCAGTGCTAAAAGAGGGACAGGGAGCACAGATACGCAGTATTTT
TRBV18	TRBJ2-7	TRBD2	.	CASSPAGTSGDYEQYF	TGTGCCAGCTCACCAGCCGGGACTAGCGGGGACTACGAGCAGTACTTC
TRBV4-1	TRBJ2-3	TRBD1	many	CASSQVPGQGETDTQYF	TGCGCCAGCAGCCAAGTCCCGGGACAGGGGGAAACAGATACGCAGTATTTT
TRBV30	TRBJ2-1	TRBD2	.	CAWTGRYAGAGNEQFF	TGTGCCTGGACCGGCCGGTATGCGGGAGCGGGGAATGAGCAGTTCTTC
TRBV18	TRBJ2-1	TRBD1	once	CASSPLAGGRGSYNEQFF	TGTGCCAGCTCACCACTGGCAGGGGGCAGAGGCTCCTACAATGAGCAGTTCTTC
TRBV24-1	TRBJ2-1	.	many	CATSDSGRSRISTNEQFF	TGTGCCACCAGTGATTCCGGCCGATCTCGTATCAGTACCAATGAGCAGTTCTTC
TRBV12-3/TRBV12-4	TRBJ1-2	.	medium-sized	CASSTRQSWYGYTF	TGTGCCAGCAGTACCAGACAGTCCTGGTATGGCTACACCTTC
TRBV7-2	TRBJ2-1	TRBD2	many	CASSPDPAGGRDEQFF	TGTGCCAGCAGCCCCGACCCAGCGGGGGGCCGGGATGAGCAGTTCTTC
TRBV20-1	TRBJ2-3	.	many	CSARDPGLKPRDTQYF	TGCAGTGCTAGAGATCCCGGTCTAAAACCAAGGGATACGCAGTATTTT
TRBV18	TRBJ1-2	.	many	CASSPGFGYTF	TGTGCCAGCTCACCCGGGTTCGGCTACACCTTC
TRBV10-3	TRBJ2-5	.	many	CAISEPRQETQYF	TGTGCCATCAGTGAGCCCAGGCAAGAGACCCAGTACTTC
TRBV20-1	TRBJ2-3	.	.	CSARAGGTDMQYF	TGCAGTGCTAGGGCCGGGGGTACAGATATGCAGTATTTT
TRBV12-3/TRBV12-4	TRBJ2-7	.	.	CASSVAGPYEQYF	TGTGCCAGCAGTGTCGCAGGACCTTACGAGCAGTACTTC
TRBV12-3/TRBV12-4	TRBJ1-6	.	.	CASSSGQDPRVSPLHF	TGTGCCAGCAGCTCCGGGCAGGACCCCCGGGTTTCACCCCTCCACTTT
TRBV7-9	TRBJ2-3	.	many	CASSSQLSGSDTQYF	TGTGCCAGCAGCTCACAATTATCGGGGTCAGATACGCAGTATTTT
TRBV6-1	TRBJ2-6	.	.	CASRPGFSGANVLTF	TGTGCCAGCAGGCCGGGTTTCTCTGGGGCCAACGTCCTGACTTTC
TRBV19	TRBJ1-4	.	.	CATSTLREKLFF	TGTGCCACCTCGACCCTTAGGGAAAAACTGTTTTTT
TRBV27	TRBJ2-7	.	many	CASRPGPNSYEQYF	TGTGCCAGCAGGCCGGGACCCAACTCCTACGAGCAGTACTTC
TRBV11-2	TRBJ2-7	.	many	CASSLAYVSAGYYEQYF	TGTGCCAGCAGCTTAGCTTATGTCTCCGCAGGGTACTACGAGCAGTACTTC
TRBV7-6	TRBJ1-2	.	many	CASSLAGVYGYTF	TGTGCCAGCAGCTTGGCAGGGGTCTATGGCTACACCTTC
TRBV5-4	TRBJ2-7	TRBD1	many	CASSFGQASYEQYF	TGTGCCAGCAGCTTCGGACAGGCTTCCTACGAGCAGTACTTC
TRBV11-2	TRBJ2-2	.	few	CASSSQVGELFFF	.
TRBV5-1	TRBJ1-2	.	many	CASSRDTSPGGYTF	TGCGCCAGCAGTCGGGACACGTCCCCTGGTGGCTACACCTTC
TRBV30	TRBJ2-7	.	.	CAWRGRGPVYEQYF	TGTGCCTGGAGAGGGAGGGGGCCTGTCTACGAGCAGTACTTC
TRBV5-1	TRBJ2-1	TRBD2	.	CASSLDGGSVDEQFF	TGCGCCAGCAGCTTGGACGGGGGGAGTGTGGATGAGCAGTTCTTC
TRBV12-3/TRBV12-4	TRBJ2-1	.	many	CASSLEVSFNEQFF	TGTGCCAGCAGTTTAGAGGTTAGTTTCAATGAGCAGTTCTTC
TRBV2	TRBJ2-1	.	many	CASSAGNYPYNEQFF	TGTGCCAGCAGTGCCGGGAATTACCCCTACAATGAGCAGTTCTTC
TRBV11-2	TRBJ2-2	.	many	CASSLGTTGELFF	TGTGCCAGCAGCTTGGGGACAACCGGGGAGCTGTTTTTT
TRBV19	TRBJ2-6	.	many	CASSINIGAGANVLTF	TGTGCCAGTAGTATAAATATCGGGGCCGGGGCCAACGTCCTGACTTTC
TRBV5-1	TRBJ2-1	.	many	CASSLEAGSFNEQFF	TGCGCCAGCAGCTTGGAAGCGGGTTCCTTCAATGAGCAGTTCTTC
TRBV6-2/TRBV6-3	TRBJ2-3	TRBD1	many	CASRRDRETDTQYF	TGTGCCAGCAGGAGGGACAGGGAGACAGATACGCAGTATTTT
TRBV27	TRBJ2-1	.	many	CASSLSRSSYNEQFF	TGTGCCAGCAGTTTATCACGGAGCTCCTACAATGAGCAGTTCTTC
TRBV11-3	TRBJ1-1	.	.	CASSSGATEAFF	TGTGCCAGCAGCTCAGGGGCCACTGAAGCTTTCTTT
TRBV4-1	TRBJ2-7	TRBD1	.	CASSQWTGLDYEQYF	TGCGCCAGCAGCCAATGGACAGGGTTGGACTACGAGCAGTACTTC
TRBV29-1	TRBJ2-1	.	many	CSVAARGYNEQFF	TGCAGCGTTGCCGCCAGGGGATACAATGAGCAGTTCTTC
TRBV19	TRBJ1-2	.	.	CATNPWSGQGEGYTF	TGTGCGACCAATCCCTGGTCGGGGCAGGGCGAAGGCTACACCTTC
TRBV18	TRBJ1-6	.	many	CASSPPAGGSPLHF	TGTGCCAGCTCACCTCCGGCTGGGGGATCACCCCTCCACTTT
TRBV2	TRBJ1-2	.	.	CASRIQGIGGYTF	TGTGCCAGCCGAATTCAGGGGATCGGTGGCTACACCTTC
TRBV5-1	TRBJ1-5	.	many	CASSLGVAENQPQHF	TGCGCCAGCAGCTTGGGGGTTGCGGAAAATCAGCCCCAGCATTTT
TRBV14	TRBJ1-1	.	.	CASSLTRGSSEACF	TGTGCCAGCAGCCTGACACGGGGTAGCAGTGAAGCTTGCTTT
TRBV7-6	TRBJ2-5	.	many	CASSPGDFQETQYF	TGTGCCAGCAGCCCTGGGGACTTTCAAGAGACCCAGTACTTC
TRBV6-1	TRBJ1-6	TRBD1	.	CASRQGAHSPLHF	TGTGCCAGCAGGCAGGGGGCCCACTCACCCCTCCACTTT
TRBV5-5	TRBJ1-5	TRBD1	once	CASSSRGQGYNQPQHF	TGTGCCAGCAGCTCGAGGGGACAGGGATACAATCAGCCCCAGCATTTT
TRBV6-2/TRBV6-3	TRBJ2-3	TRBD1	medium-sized	CASSEQGGTSDTQYF	TGTGCCAGCAGTGAACAAGGGGGCACCTCAGATACGCAGTATTTT
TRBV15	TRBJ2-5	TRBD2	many	CATSRDRAGAGETQYF	TGTGCCACCAGCAGAGATCGGGCGGGAGCAGGGGAGACCCAGTACTTC
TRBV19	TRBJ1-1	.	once	CASSNWGTNTEAFF	TGTGCCAGTAGCAATTGGGGGACGAACACTGAAGCTTTCTTT
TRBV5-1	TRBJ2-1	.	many	CASSLEVFEQFF	TGCGCCAGCAGCTTGGAGGTTTTCGAGCAGTTCTTC
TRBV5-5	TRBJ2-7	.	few	CASSLGFLSYEQYF	TGTGCCAGCAGCTTGGGGTTCCTCTCCTACGAGCAGTACTTC
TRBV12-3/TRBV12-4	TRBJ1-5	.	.	CASSLGRGGQPQHF	TGTGCCAGCAGTTTAGGCAGGGGAGGTCAGCCCCAGCATTTT
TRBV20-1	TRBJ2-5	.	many	CSAYDSTQYF	TGCAGTGCATACGACTCGACCCAGTACTTC
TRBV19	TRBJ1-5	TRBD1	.	CASSKGQGNQPQHF	TGTGCCAGTAGTAAAGGACAGGGCAATCAGCCCCAGCATTTT
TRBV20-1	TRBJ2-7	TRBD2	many	CSVARTSGSGEQYF	TGCAGCGTAGCCCGGACTAGCGGGTCGGGGGAGCAGTACTTC
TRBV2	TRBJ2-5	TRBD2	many	CASRRASGSETQYF	TGTGCCAGCAGGAGGGCTAGCGGGAGCGAGACCCAGTACTTC
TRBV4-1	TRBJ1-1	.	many	CASSPQEENTEAFF	TGCGCCAGCAGCCCCCAGGAAGAGAACACTGAAGCTTTCTTT
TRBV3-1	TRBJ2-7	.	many	CASSLEQGLEQYF	TGTGCCAGCAGCCTCGAACAAGGGCTCGAGCAGTACTTC